The 5 T cell receptor beta chains presented below share a single source sample, sequenced in a study of post-analysis software for immune sequencing data. Study outcomes and limitations: Compared with controls, patients had more of about 5 TRBV segments, including TRBV5-6, TRBV5-1 and TRBV20-1.

These receptors lack a known antigen. TCR beta cDNA libraries had unique molecular identifiers. One entry per CDR3 protein, called by TCRdb with MiXCR from the PCR reads. The table has around 260,000 distinct CDR3 sequences, 36% seen once; the top ten hold more than 4%. Material: blood. All receptors come from a girl aged 10 to 17 with multiple sclerosis.

Concerning this clonotype: Since a much larger clone is just one base distant, this may be a read error. J is TRBJ2-7 and V is TRBV6-6, with D possibly being TRBD2 (5 bases). V was shortened by 4 bases and J by 7 bases, with 20 bases between the two germline ends. Germline CDR1 and CDR2: MNHNY and SVGAGI (reference sequence). The CDR3 consists of 15 residues. The CDR3 spells CASSSPTISSSEQYF. CDR3 bases: TGTGCCAGCAGTTCCCCGACTATTTCAAGCTCTGAGCAGTACTTC.

In its sample, this clonotype was seen many times. This chain connects TRBV4-1 to TRBJ1-1; TRBD1 is a possible D gene (6 bases). There are 16 residues in the CDR3. CDR1 is MGHRA and CDR2 is YSYEKL in the germline V gene. Trimming left V 1 base short and J 6 bases short, with 18 bases between. DNA of the CDR3: TGCGCCAGCAGCCAAGGCCTGGGACACGGACGACCTGAAGCTTTCTTT. The encoded protein is CASSQGLGHGRPEAFF.

About this clonotype: It may be a read error: a sequence one base away is much more abundant. The V call is TRBV12-3 or TRBV12-4, the J call TRBJ2-1, with TRBD2 matching over 10 bases. CDR3 length equals 17 residues. V lost 6 bases to trimming and J lost 9 bases; unmatched junction nucleotides: 17. CDR3 sequence: CASSHQQAGGATGEQFF. The CDR3 DNA is TGTGCCAGCAGCCACCAGCAAGCGGGAGGGGCAACGGGTGAGCAGTTCTTC.

The J gene is TRBJ2-2, the V gene TRBV5-1, with D uncertain. From germline, CDR1 is SGHRS and CDR2 YFSETQ. This CDR3 is built from 16 residues. V lost 3 bases to trimming and J lost 1 base, with 13 bases between them. The CDR3 DNA is TGCGCCAGCAGCTCGGGTGGAGCCATGAACACCGGGGAGCTGTTTTTT. Encoded protein: CASSSGGAMNTGELFF. Full variable domain (outside the CDR3, taken from reference TRBV5-1 and TRBJ2-2): KAGVTQTPRYLIKTRGQQVTLSCSPISGHRSVSWYQQTPGQGLQFLFEYFSETQRNKGNFPGRFSGRQFSNSRSEMNVSTLELGDSALYLCASSSGGAMNTGELFFGEGSRLTVL.

V usage is TRBV10-3 and J usage is TRBJ2-1; D is possibly TRBD2 (7 bases). V lost 8 bases and J lost 5, with 16 bases in between. Per the germline V gene, CDR1 is ENHRY and CDR2 is SYGVKD. The CDR3 loop spans 14 amino acids. DNA of the CDR3: TGTGCCATCTCGGCCAGCGGGACAAACAATGAGCAGTTCTTC. Translating gives CAISASGTNNEQFF.